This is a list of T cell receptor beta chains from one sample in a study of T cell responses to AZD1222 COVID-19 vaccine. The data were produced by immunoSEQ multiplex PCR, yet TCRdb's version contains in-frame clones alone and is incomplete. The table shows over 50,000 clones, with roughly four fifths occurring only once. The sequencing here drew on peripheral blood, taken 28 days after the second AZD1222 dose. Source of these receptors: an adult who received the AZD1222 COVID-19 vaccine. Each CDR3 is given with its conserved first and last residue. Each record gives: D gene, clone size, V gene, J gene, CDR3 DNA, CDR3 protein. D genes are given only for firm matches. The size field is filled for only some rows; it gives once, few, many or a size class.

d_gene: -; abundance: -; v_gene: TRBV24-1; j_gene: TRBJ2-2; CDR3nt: TGTGCCACCAGTGATTTGTCCCGTACAGCTACTAACACCGGGGAGCTGTTTTTT; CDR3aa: CATSDLSRTATNTGELFF
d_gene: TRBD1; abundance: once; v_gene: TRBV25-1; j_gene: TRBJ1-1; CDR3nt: TGTGCCAGCAGTGAATCTGGGACAGGGAACACTGAAGCTTTCTTT; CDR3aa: CASSESGTGNTEAFF
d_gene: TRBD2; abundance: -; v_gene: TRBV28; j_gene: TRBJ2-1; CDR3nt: TGTGCCAGCAGTTCGCCCGGGACTAGCGGGAGGATATGGGGCAATGAGCAGTTCTTC; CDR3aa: CASSSPGTSGRIWGNEQFF
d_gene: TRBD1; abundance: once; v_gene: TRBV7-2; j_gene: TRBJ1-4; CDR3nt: TGTGCCAGCAGCATAATGGGACAGCAGAATGAAAAACTGTTTTTT; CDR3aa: CASSIMGQQNEKLFF
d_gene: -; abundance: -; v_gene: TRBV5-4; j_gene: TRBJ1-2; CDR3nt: TGTGCCAGCAGCTATGGGGTAGACAGGACCTATGGCTACACCTTC; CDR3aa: CASSYGVDRTYGYTF
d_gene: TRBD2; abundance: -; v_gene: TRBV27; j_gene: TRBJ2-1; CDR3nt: TGTGCCAGCAGCTCGGGTGGACTAGCGGGAGGGGGCAATGAGCAGTTCTTC; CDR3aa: CASSSGGLAGGGNEQFF
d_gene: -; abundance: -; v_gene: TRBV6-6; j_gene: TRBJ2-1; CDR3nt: TGTGCCAGCAGTCCCGGCCCGAGCTCCTACAATGAGCAGTTCTTC; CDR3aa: CASSPGPSSYNEQFF
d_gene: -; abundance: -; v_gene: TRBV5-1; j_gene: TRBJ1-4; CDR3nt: TGCGCCAGCAGCTTGGTGGGGAGTGGGAATGAAAAACTGTTTTTT; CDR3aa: CASSLVGSGNEKLFF
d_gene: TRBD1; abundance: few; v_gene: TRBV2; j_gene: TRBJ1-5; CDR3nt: TGTGCCAGCAGGGACAGGGTCAGCAATCAGCCCCAGCATTTT; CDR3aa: CASRDRVSNQPQHF
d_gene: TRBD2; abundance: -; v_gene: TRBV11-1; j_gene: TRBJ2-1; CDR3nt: TGTGCCAGCAGCCCACTAGCGGGCGGGCACAATGAGCAGTTCTTC; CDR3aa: CASSPLAGGHNEQFF
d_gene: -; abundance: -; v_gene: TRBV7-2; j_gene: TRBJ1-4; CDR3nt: TGTGCCAGCAGCTTTTCGCCAGCAACTAATGAAAAACTGTTTTTT; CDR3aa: CASSFSPATNEKLFF
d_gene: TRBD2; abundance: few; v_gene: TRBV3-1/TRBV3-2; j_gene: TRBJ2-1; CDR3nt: TGTGCCAGCAGCCAAGGTCGACTAGCCGGGCAGTTCTTC; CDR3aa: CASSQGRLAGQFF
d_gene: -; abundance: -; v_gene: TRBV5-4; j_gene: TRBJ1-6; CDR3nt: TGTGCCAGCAGCTTGGGGGCCTCATATAATTCACCCCTCCACTTT; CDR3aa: CASSLGASYNSPLHF
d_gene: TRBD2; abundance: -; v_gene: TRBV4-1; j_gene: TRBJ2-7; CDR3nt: TGCGCCAGCAGCCGAACTAGCGCCCACCACGAGCAGTACTTC; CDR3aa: CASSRTSAHHEQYF
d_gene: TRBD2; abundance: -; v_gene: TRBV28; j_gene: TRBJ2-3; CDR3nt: TGTGCCAGCAGTTTGGGGACTAGCGGGCGTAAAACAGATACGCAGTATTTT; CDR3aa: CASSLGTSGRKTDTQYF
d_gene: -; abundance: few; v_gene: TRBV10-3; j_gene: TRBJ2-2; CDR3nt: TGTGCCATCAGTGGAGGGAACAGGAACACCGGGGAGCTGTTTTTT; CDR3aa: CAISGGNRNTGELFF
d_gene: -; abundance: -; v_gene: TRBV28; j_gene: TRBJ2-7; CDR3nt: TGTGCCAGCGGGCCCTACGAGCAGTACTTC; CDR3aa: CASGPYEQYF
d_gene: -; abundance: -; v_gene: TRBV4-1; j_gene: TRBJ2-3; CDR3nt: TGCGCCAGCAGCCAAGTAGGAGTGGGTAGCGGAAGCACAGATACGCAGTATTTT; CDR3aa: CASSQVGVGSGSTDTQYF
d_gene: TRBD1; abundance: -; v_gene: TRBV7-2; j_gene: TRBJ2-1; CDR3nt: TGTGCCAGCAGTCCGGACAGGTTCAGTGAGCAGTTCTTC; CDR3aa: CASSPDRFSEQFF
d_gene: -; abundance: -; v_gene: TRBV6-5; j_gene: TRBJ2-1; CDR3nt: TGTGCCAGCGGGCGGACAGCGCCCAATGAGCAGTTCTTC; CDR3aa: CASGRTAPNEQFF
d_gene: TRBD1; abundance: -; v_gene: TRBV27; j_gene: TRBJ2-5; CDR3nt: TGTGCCAGCACGTCCGCTAGGACAGGGCCAAAGGGAACCCAGTACTTC; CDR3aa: CASTSARTGPKGTQYF
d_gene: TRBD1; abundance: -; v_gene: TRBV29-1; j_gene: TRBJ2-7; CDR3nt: TGCAGCGTTAGAGAAAGGACAGGGCAGGCCGAGCAGTACTTC; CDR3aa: CSVRERTGQAEQYF
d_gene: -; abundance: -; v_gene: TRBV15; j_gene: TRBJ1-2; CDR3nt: TGTGCCACCTATGTCACCTCCCATGGCTACACCTTC; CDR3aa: CATYVTSHGYTF
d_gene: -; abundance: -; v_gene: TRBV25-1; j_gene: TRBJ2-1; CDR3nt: TGTGCCGAGAGGAAGCTCACGGGAGTTGCCAATGAGCAGTTCTTC; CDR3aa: CAERKLTGVANEQFF
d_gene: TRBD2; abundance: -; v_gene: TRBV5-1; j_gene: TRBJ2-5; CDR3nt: TGCGCCAGCAGCGTGGAGGGAGGGGCGTTCGGGACCCAGTACTTC; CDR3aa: CASSVEGGAFGTQYF
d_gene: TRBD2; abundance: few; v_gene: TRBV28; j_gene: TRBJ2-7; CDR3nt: TGTGCCCCCTCCGGGAGGGGCCCCTCCTACGAGCAGTACTTC; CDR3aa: CAPSGRGPSYEQYF
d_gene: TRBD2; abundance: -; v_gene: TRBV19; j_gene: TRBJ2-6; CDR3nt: TGTGCCAGTAGTATCGTGCGGGGGGCTGGCTCTGGGGCCAACGTCCTGACTTTC; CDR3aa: CASSIVRGAGSGANVLTF
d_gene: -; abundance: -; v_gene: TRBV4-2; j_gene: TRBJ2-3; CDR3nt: TGTGCCAGCAGCCAAGATCTGGCACTCAGCACAGATACGCAGTATTTT; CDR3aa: CASSQDLALSTDTQYF
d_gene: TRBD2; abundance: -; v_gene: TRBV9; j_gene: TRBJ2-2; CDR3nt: TGTGCCAGCAGCGTCGGACTAGATGGGGCCGGGGAGCTGTTTTTT; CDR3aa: CASSVGLDGAGELFF
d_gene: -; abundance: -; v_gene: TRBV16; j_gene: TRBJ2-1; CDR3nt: TGTGCCAGCAGCCAACAAGACAGGAGCTCCTACAATGAGCAGTTCTTC; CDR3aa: CASSQQDRSSYNEQFF
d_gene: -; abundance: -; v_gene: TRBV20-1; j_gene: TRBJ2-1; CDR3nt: TGCAGTGCTAGTAAAGGGGCGGCCCAATACAATGAGCAGTTCTTC; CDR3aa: CSASKGAAQYNEQFF
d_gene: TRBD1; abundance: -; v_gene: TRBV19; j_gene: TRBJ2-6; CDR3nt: TGTGCCAGTAGTATATGGGACAGGGTAAACTCTGGGGCCAACGTCCTGACTTTC; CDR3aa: CASSIWDRVNSGANVLTF